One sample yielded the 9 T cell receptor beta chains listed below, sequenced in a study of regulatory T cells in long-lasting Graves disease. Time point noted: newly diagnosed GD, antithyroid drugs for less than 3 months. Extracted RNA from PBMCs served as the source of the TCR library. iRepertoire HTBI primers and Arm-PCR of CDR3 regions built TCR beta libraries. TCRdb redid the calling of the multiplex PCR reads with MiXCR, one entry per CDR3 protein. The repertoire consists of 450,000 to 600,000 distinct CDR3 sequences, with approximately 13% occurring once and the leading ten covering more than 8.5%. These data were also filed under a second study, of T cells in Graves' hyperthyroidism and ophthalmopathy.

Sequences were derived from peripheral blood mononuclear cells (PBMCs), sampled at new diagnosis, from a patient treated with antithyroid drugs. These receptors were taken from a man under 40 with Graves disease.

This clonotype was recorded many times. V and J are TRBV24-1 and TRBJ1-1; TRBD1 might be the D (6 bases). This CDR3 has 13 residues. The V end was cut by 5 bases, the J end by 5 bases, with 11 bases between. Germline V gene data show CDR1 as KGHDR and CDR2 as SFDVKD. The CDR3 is CATSARGGTEAFF. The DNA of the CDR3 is TGTGCCACCAGTGCCCGAGGGGGGACTGAAGCTTTCTTT.

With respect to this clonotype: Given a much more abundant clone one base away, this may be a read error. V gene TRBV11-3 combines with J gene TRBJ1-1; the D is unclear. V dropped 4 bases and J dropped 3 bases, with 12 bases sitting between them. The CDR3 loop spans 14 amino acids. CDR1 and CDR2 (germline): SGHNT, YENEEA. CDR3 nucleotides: TGTGCCAGCAGCTCTTACGCGGGCCACACTGAAGCTTTCTTT. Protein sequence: CASSSYAGHTEAFF.

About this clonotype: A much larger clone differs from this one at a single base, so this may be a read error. Here the CDR3 reads CASSPISGRLNTGELFF. The CDR3 DNA reads as TGTGCCAGCAGCCCGATCAGCGGGAGGCTCAACACCGGGGAGCTGTTTTTT. The chain combines TRBV11-2 with TRBJ2-2; 9 bases are shared with TRBD2. This CDR3 comprises 17 residues. V dropped 5 bases and J dropped 2; count of bases not matched to a gene: 9. Germline V lookup: CDR1 SGHAT, CDR2 FQNNGV. Using reference TRBV11-2 and TRBJ2-2 for the parts outside the CDR3, the full variable domain is EAGVAQSPRYKIIEKRQSVAFWCNPISGHATLYWYQQILGQGPKLLIQFQNNGVVDDSQLPKDRFSAERLKGVDSTLKIQPAKLEDSAVYLCASSPISGRLNTGELFFGEGSRLTVL.

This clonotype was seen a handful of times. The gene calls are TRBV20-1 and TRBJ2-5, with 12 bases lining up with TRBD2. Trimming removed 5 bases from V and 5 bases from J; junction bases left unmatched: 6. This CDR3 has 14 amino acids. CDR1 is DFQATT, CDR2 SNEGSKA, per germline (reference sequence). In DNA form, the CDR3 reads TGCAGTGCTCGACTAGCGGGAGCTAGCGAGACCCAGTACTTC. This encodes CSARLAGASETQYF.

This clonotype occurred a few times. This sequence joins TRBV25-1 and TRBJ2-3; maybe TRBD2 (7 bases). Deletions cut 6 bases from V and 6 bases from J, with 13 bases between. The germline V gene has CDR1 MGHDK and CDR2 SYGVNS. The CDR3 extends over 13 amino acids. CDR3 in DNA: TGTGCCAGCAGCTGGAGGGGGGGGGATACGCAGTATTTT. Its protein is CASSWRGGDTQYF. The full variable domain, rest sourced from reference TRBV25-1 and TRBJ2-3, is EADIYQTPRYLVIGTGKKITLECSQTMGHDKMYWYQQDPGMELHLIHYSYGVNSTEKGDLSSESTVSRIRTEHFPLTLESARPSHTSQYLCASSWRGGDTQYFGPGTRLTVL.

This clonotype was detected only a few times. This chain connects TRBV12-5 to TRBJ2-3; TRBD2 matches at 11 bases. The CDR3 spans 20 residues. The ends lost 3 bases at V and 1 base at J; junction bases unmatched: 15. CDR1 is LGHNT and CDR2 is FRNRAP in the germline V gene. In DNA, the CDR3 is TGTGCTAGTGGTTTCCGGGGACTAGCGGTCCCTCGTGTCGGCACAGATACGCAGTATTTT. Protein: CASGFRGLAVPRVGTDTQYF. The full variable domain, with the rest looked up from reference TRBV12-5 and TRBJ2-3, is DARVTQTPRHKVTEMGQEVTMRCQPILGHNTVFWYRQTMMQGLELLAYFRNRAPLDDSGMPKDRFSAEMPDATLATLKIQPSEPRDSAVYFCASGFRGLAVPRVGTDTQYFGPGTRLTVL.

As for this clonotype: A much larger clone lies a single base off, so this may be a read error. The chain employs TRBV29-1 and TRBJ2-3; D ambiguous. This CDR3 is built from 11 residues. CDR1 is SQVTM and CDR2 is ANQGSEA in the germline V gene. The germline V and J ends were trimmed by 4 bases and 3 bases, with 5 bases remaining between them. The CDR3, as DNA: TGCAGCGTTGGTGGGACAGATACGCAGTATTTT. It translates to CSVGGTDTQYF.

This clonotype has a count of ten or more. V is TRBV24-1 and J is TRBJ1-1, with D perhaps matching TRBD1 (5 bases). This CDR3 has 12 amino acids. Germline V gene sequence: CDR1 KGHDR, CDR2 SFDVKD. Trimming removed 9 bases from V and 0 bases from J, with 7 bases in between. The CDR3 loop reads CATRGVNTEAFF. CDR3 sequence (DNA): TGTGCCACCCGGGGGGTGAACACTGAAGCTTTCTTT.

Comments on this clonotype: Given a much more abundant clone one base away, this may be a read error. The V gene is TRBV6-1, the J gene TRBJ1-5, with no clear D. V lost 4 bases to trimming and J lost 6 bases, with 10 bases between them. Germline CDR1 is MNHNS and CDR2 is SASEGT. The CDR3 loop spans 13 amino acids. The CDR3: CASSGTIGQPQHF. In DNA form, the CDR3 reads TGTGCCAGCAGTGGGACGATTGGTCAGCCCCAGCATTTT.